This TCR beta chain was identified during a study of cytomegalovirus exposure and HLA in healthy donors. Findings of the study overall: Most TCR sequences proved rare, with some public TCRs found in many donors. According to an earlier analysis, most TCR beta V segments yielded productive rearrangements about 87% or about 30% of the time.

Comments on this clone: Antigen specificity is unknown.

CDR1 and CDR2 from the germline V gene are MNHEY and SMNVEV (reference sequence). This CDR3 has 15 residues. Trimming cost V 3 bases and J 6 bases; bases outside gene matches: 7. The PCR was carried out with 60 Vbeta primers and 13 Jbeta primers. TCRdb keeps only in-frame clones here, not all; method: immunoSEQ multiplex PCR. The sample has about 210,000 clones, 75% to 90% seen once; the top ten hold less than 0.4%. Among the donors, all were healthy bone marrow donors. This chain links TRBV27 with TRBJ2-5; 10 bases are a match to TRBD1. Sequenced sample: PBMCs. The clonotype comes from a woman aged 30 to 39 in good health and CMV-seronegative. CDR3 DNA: TGTGCCAGCAGTTTCTGGGACAGGGGTGTTCAGACCCAGTACTTC. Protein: CASSFWDRGVQTQYF.